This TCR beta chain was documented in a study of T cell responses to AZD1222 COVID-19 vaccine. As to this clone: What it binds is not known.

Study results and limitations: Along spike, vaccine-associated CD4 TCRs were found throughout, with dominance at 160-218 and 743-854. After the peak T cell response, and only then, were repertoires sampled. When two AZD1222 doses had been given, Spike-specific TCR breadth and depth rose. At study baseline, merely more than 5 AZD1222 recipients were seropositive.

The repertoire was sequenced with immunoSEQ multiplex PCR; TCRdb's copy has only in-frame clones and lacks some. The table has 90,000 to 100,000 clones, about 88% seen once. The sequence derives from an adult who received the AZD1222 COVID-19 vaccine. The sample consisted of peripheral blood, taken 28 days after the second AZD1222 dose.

CDR3 loop: CASSQDLGWGFDEQYF. CDR3 bases: TGTGCCAGCAGCCAAGATCTCGGGTGGGGCTTCGACGAGCAGTACTTC. This chain uses TRBV3-1 (or the pseudogene TRBV3-2) with TRBJ2-7; possibly TRBD1 for D (5 bases). CDR3 length: 16 amino acids. The V end lost 0 bases, the J end lost 5 bases, and 17 bases lay between the germline ends. Germline V gives CDR1 LGHDT, CDR2 YNNKEL (reference sequence).